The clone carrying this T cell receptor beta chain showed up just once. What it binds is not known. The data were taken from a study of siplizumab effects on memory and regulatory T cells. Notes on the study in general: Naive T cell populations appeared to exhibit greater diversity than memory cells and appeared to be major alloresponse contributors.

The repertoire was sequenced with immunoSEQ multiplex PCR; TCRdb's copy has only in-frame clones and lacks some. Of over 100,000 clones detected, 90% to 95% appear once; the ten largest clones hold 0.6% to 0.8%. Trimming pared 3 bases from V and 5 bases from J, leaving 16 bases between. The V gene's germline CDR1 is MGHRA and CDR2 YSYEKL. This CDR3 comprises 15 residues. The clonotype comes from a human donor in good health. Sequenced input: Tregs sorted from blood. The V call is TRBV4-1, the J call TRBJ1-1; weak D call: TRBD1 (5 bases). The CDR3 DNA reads TGCGCCAGCAGCCATCACAGGATGGGGCGGACTGAAGCTTTCTTT. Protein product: CASSHHRMGRTEAFF.